This T cell receptor beta chain was retrieved from a study of T cells in narcolepsy. Overall study context: Donors had narcolepsy type 1 or type 2, or were healthy controls. Points from the study as a whole: Reportedly, autoreactive clonotypes were serially detected in patients' blood but not controls'. Same-patient CSF and blood CD4+ T cell clonotypes included HCRT-specific and TRIB2-specific autoreactive ones. No autoreactive T cell clone sequences appeared in some memory CD4+ repertoires.

This clone was counted only a few times. Its matching antigen is unknown. The CDR3 is made up of 15 amino acids. V was pared by 4 bases and J by 3 bases, with 16 bases between. The germline gives CDR1 SGHRS, CDR2 YFSETQ. Sequencing was performed with immunoSEQ multiplex PCR; in TCRdb, only in-frame clones are kept and a portion is missing. Of roughly 34,000 clones in the sample, less than 85% were seen once. This clonotype was sampled from a human donor with narcolepsy. The sample consisted of CD45RA- memory CD4+ T cells from PBMCs. V is TRBV5-1 and J is TRBJ1-1; tentatively, D is TRBD1 (6 bases). CDR3 residues: CASSMLGGRDTEAFF. Here the CDR3 DNA reads TGCGCCAGCAGCATGCTAGGGGGGCGGGACACTGAAGCTTTCTTT.